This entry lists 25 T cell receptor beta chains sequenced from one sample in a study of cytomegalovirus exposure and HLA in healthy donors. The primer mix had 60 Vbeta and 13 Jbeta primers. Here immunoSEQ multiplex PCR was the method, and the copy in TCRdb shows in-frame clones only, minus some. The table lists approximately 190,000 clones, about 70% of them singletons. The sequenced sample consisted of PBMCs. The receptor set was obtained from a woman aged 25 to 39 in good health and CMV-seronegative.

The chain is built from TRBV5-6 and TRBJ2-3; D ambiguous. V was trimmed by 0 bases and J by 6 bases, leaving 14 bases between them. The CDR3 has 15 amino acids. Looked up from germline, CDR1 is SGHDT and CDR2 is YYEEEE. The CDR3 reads CASSLGAYLGDTQYF. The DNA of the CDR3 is TGTGCCAGCAGCTTGGGGGCCTATCTTGGGGATACGCAGTATTTT. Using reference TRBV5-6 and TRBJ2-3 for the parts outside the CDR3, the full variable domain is DAGVTQSPTHLIKTRGQQVTLRCSPKSGHDTVSWYQQALGQGPQFIFQYYEEEERQRGNFPDRFSGHQFPNYSSELNVNALLLGDSALYLCASSLGAYLGDTQYFGPGTRLTVL.

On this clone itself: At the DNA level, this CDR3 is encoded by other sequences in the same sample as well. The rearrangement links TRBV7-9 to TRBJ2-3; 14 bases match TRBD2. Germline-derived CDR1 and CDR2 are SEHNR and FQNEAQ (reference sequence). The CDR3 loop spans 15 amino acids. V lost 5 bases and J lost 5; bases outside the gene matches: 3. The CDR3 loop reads CASSPGLAGGDTQYF. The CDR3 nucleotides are TGTGCCAGCAGCCCTGGACTAGCGGGAGGAGATACGCAGTATTTT.

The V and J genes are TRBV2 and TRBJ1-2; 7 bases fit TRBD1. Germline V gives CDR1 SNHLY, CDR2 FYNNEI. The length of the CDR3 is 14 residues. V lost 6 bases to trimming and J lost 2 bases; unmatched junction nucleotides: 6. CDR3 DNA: TGTGCCAGCAGACGGACAGGTTTAAACTATGGCTACACCTTC. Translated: CASRRTGLNYGYTF.

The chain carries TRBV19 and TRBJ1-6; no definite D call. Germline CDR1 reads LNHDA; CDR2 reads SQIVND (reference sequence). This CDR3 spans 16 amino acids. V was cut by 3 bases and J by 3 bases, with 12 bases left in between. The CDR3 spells CASSMPPQIYNSPLHF. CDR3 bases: TGTGCCAGTAGTATGCCCCCACAGATCTATAATTCACCCCTCCACTTT.

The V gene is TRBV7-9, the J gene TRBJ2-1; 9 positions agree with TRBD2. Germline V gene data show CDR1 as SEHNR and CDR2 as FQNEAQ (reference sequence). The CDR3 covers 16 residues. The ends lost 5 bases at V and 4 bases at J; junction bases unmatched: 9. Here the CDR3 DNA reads TGTGCCAGCAGCCCCACAGTAGCGGGGGAGTACAATGAGCAGTTCTTC. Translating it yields CASSPTVAGEYNEQFF.

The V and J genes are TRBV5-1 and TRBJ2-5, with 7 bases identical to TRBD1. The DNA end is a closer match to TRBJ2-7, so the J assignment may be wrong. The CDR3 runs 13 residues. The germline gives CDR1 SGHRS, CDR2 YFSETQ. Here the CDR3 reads CASSRDRAYEQYF. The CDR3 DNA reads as TGCGCCAGCAGCCGAGACAGGGCCTACGAGCAGTACTTC.

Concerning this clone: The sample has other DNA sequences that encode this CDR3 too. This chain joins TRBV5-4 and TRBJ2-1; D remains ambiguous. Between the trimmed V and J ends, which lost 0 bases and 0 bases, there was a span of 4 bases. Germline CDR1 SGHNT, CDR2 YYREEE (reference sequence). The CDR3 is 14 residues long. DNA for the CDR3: TGTGCCAGCAGCTTGGACAGCTCCTACAATGAGCAGTTCTTC. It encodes CASSLDSSYNEQFF.

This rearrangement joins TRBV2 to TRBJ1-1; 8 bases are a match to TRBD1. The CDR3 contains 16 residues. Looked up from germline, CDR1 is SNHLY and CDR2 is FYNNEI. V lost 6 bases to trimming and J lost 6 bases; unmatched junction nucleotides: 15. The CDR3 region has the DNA TGTGCCAGCAGAACTGATGAAGGACAGGGTAGGTCTGAAGCTTTCTTT. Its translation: CASRTDEGQGRSEAFF.

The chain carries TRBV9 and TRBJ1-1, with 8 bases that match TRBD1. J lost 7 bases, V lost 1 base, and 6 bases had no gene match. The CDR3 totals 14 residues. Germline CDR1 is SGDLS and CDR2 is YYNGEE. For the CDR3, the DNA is TGTGCCAGCAGCGTATCGGGGACAGGCGGTGAAGCTTTCTTT. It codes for CASSVSGTGGEAFF.

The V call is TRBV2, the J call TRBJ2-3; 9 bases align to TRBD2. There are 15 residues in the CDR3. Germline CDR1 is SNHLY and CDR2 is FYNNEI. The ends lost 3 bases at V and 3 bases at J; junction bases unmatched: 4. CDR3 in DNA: TGTGCCAGCAGTGATCCGGGACTAGCAACAGATACGCAGTATTTT. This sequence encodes CASSDPGLATDTQYF.

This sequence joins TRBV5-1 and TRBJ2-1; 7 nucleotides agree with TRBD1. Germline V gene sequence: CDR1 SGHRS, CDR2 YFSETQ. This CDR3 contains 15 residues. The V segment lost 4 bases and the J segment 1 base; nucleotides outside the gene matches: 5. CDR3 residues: CASSRPGQSYNEQFF. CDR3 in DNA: TGCGCCAGCAGCCGGCCGGGACAGTCCTACAATGAGCAGTTCTTC.

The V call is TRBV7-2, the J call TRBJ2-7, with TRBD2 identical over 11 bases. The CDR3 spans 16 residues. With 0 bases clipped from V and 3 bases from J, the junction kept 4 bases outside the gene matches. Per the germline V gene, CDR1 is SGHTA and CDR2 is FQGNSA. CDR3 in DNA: TGTGCCAGCAGCTTAGCCTCTAGCGGGGGGCTCTACGAGCAGTACTTC. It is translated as CASSLASSGGLYEQYF.

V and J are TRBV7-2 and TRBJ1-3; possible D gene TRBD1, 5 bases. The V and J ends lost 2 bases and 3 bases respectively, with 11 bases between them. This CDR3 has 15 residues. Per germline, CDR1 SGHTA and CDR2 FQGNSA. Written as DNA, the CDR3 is TGTGCCAGCAGCTTAAGGGGCGTCCGTGGAAACACCATATATTTT. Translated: CASSLRGVRGNTIYF.

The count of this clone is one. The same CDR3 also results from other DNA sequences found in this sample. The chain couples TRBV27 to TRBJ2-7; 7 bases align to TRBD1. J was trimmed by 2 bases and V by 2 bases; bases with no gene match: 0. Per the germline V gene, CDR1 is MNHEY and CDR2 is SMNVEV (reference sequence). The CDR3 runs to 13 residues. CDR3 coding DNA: TGTGCCAGCAGTTTAGGGACAGCCTACGAGCAGTACTTC. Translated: CASSLGTAYEQYF.

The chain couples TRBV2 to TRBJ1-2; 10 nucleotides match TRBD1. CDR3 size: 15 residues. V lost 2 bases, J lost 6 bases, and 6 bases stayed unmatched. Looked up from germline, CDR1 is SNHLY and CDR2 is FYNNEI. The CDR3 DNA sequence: TGTGCCAGCAGTGAACCGGGACAGGGGAACCATGGCTACACCTTC. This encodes CASSEPGQGNHGYTF.

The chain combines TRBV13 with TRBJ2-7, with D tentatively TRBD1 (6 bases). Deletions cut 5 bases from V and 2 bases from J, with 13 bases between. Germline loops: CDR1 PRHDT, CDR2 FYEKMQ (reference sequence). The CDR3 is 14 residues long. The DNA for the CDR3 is TGTGCCAGCAGCCTTCGGACAGCTACCTACGAGCAGTACTTC. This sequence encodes CASSLRTATYEQYF.

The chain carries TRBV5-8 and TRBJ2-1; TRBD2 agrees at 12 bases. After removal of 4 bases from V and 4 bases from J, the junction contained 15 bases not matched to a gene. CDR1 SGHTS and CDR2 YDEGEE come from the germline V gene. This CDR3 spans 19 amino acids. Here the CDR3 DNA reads TGTGCCAGCAGCCGGCGACTAGCGGGAGAGCCAGGAGCTTACAATGAGCAGTTCTTC. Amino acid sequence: CASSRRLAGEPGAYNEQFF.

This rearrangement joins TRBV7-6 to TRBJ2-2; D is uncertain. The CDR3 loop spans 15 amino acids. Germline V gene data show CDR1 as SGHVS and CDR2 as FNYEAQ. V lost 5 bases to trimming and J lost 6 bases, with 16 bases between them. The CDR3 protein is CASSPRQSLAGELFF. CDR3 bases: TGTGCCAGCAGCCCACGTCAGTCTCTCGCCGGGGAGCTGTTTTTT.

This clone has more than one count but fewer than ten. The CDR3 is CASSPGQGMSYGYTF. The CDR3 DNA reads as TGTGCCAGCAGTCCCGGACAGGGGATGTCCTATGGCTACACCTTC. The V gene is TRBV6-5, the J gene TRBJ1-2; 9 nucleotides match TRBD1. Germline V gene data show CDR1 as MNHEY and CDR2 as SVGAGI. The CDR3 consists of 15 residues. V gave up 5 bases and J gave up 4 bases; unmatched junction bases: 8.

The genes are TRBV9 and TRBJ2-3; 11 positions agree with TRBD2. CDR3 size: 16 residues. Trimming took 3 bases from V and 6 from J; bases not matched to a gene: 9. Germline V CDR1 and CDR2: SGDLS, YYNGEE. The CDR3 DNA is TGTGCCAGCAGCGGTTTAGCGGGGGGGCCAAGGGATACGCAGTATTTT. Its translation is CASSGLAGGPRDTQYF.

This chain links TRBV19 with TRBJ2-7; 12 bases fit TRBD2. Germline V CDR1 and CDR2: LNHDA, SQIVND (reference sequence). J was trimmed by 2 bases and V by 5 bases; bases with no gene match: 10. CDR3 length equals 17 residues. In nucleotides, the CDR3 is TGTGCCAGTAGTCACCGGACTAGCGGGGCTCCTACCTACGAGCAGTACTTC. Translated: CASSHRTSGAPTYEQYF.

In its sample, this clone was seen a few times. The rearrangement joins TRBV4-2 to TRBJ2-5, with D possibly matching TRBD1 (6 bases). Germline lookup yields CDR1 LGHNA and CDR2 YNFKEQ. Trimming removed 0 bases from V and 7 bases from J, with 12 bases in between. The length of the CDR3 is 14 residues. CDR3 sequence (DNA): TGTGCCAGCAGCCAAGATTCAGGGGCTGGGACCCAGTACTTC. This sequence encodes CASSQDSGAGTQYF.

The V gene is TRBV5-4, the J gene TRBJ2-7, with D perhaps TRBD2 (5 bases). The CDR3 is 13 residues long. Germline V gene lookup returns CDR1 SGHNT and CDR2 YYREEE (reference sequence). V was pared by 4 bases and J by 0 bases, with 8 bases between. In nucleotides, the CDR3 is TGTGCCAGCAGCACTAGGGACTCCTACGAGCAGTACTTC. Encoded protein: CASSTRDSYEQYF.

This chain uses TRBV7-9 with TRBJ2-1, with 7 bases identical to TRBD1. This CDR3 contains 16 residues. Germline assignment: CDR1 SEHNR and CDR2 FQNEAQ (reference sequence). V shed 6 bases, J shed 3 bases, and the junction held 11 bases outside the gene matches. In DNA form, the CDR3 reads TGTGCCAGCAGTTATACAGGGGTTCCTAACTACAATGAGCAGTTCTTC. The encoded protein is CASSYTGVPNYNEQFF.

The CDR3 coding sequence is TGTGCCAGTAGCCCCGAGGGCGACAGGGGGCCCCTCTACGAGCAGTACTTC. It specifies CASSPEGDRGPLYEQYF. This chain connects TRBV19 to TRBJ2-7; 10 bases agree with TRBD1. With 6 bases clipped from V and 3 bases from J, the junction kept 14 bases outside the gene matches. Germline V gene data show CDR1 as LNHDA and CDR2 as SQIVND (reference sequence). This CDR3 comprises 17 residues.